There are a few counts of the clone carrying this TCR beta chain. Its matching antigen is unknown. Reverse transcription of extracted RNA yielded cDNA, which provided the sequencing template. The method was immunoSEQ multiplex PCR; TCRdb's version includes in-frame clones alone and lacks a portion of them. This table has about 200,000 clones, under 40% appearing once. The entry originates in a study of CD8+ T cells in alopecia areata. The study's findings and limits: Tofacitinib produced a significant decrease in scalp clonality and in expanded CD8+ clones among the top 100. Affected lesional scalp, above all in alopecia totalis/universalis, was more clonal than normal scalp.

As for treatment: oral pan-JAK inhibitor, 5-10 mg twice daily. PBMCs were stained for CD3, CD4 and CD8, and CD4+ and CD8+ T cells were sorted. Sequences were derived from CD4+ T cells sorted from blood, sampled around week 34, from a patient treated with tofacitinib. The TCR was taken from a human donor with alopecia areata.

The CDR3 here is CASSLDRDTYEQYF. CDR3 DNA: TGTGCCAGCAGCTTAGACCGGGACACCTACGAGCAGTACTTC. The chain couples TRBV7-9 to TRBJ2-7; D perhaps matches TRBD1 (6 bases). The CDR3 sequence is 14 residues long. Germline V gene sequence: CDR1 SEHNR, CDR2 FQNEAQ (reference sequence). V was trimmed by 1 base and J by 2 bases, leaving 9 bases between them.